Below, 13 T cell receptor beta chains from the same sample are listed, as sequenced in a study of CXCR3-negative and CXCR3-positive naive CD8 T cells. UMI-labeled 5' RACE yielded the TRB cDNA libraries. Each CDR3 protein gets one entry in TCRdb, which reprocessed the 5' RACE reads and gives no DNA. Reported are fewer than 80,000 distinct CDR3 sequences; the ten largest clones contain about 4.5%. Sequenced input: naive CXCR3- CD8+ T cells from blood. Subset of the sample: CD45RO-CCR7+CD27+CD95- naive CD8+ T cells lacking CXCR3 (TNR3-). The receptors shown here come from a human donor in good health. Some clones in this sample may be carry-over from other donors' samples.

The chain employs TRBV10-3 and TRBJ2-1; as DNA is missing, the TRBD1 call by TCRdb cannot be tested. The CDR3 extends over 12 amino acids. Germline V gene sequence: CDR1 ENHRY, CDR2 SYGVKD. The CDR3 loop reads CAISETTGEQFF.

The chain recombines TRBV11-2 with TRBJ2-1; TCRdb gives TRBD1 as the D gene, but with no DNA this cannot be confirmed. This CDR3 comprises 16 residues. Per germline, CDR1 SGHAT and CDR2 FQNNGV. CDR3 in amino acids: CASSSQGGGSYNEQFF. The full variable domain, its missing parts supplied by reference TRBV11-2 and TRBJ2-1, is EAGVAQSPRYKIIEKRQSVAFWCNPISGHATLYWYQQILGQGPKLLIQFQNNGVVDDSQLPKDRFSAERLKGVDSTLKIQPAKLEDSAVYLCASSSQGGGSYNEQFFGPGTRLTVL.

The chain carries TRBV12-3 or TRBV12-4 and TRBJ1-1; the TCRdb D gene call, TRBD1, has no DNA to confirm it. This CDR3 region has 16 residues. The CDR3 spells CASTTGGWVMNTEAFF.

CDR3 amino acids: CSARPGKDYGYTF. The V gene is TRBV20-1, the J gene TRBJ1-2; TCRdb picks TRBD1, but there is no DNA to check that call. Germline V gene sequence: CDR1 DFQATT, CDR2 SNEGSKA (reference sequence). This CDR3 has 13 amino acids.

CDR3 in amino acids: CASSPTHEQYF. This rearrangement joins TRBV28 to TRBJ2-7. Germline CDR1 and CDR2: MDHEN and SYDVKM. This CDR3 is built from 11 residues.

This sequence joins TRBV3-1 and TRBJ2-2; no DNA is available, so the TRBD1 call from TCRdb remains unchecked. The CDR3 has 16 residues. CDR1 is LGHDT, CDR2 YNNKEL, per germline (reference sequence). CDR3 sequence reads: CASSQGGTANTGELFF.

The rearrangement uses TRBV29-1 and TRBJ1-1; TCRdb's D call of TRBD1 is untestable without DNA. CDR1 and CDR2 (germline): SQVTM, ANQGSEA. The CDR3 is 14 residues long. This chain's CDR3 is CSVSQPGKNTEAFF.

The chain links TRBV6-2 or TRBV6-3 to TRBJ1-1. The CDR3 contains 14 residues. Germline assignment: CDR1 MNHEY and CDR2 SVGEGT. The CDR3 spells CASGGPSGDTEAFF.

The V call is TRBV29-1, the J call TRBJ1-2; TCRdb gives TRBD1 as the D gene, but with no DNA this cannot be confirmed. The germline V gene has CDR1 SQVTM and CDR2 ANQGSEA. The CDR3 contains 12 residues. The chain's CDR3 is CSVVLGVDGYTF. The variable domain in full, completed from reference TRBV29-1 and TRBJ1-2, reads SAVISQKPSRDICQRGTSLTIQCQVDSQVTMMFWYRQQPGQSLTLIATANQGSEATYESGFVIDKFPISRPNLTFSTLTVSNMSPEDSSIYLCSVVLGVDGYTFGSGTRLTVV.

The genes are TRBV5-1 and TRBJ2-7; TCRdb's D gene call, TRBD2, goes unchecked for lack of DNA. The CDR3 is 12 residues long. CDR1 and CDR2 (germline): SGHRS, YFSETQ. The CDR3 loop is CASSRGGDEQYF.

This chain joins TRBV11-2 and TRBJ2-7; without DNA, the TCRdb call of TRBD2 cannot be checked. The length of the CDR3 is 16 residues. The germline V gene has CDR1 SGHAT and CDR2 FQNNGV. This CDR3 reads CASSSQREGRSYEQYF.

This chain connects TRBV5-1 to TRBJ2-2. The CDR3 spans 15 residues. Germline lookup yields CDR1 SGHRS and CDR2 YFSETQ. CDR3 amino acids: CASSLETANTGELFF.

This chain connects TRBV20-1 to TRBJ2-1; lacking DNA, the TRBD2 call made by TCRdb goes unchecked. Germline CDR1 is DFQATT and CDR2 is SNEGSKA (reference sequence). The CDR3 extends over 17 amino acids. The CDR3: CSAHLAQAGGGLPEQFF.